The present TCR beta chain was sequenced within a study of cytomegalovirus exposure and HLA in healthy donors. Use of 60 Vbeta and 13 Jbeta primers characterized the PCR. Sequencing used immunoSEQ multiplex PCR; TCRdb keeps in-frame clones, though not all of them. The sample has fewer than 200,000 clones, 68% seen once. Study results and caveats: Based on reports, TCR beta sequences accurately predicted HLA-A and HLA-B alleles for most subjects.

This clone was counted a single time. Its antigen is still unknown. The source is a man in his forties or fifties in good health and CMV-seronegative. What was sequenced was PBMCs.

The DNA for the CDR3 is TGTGCCAGCGGACTAGCAGGCACAGATACGCAGTATTTT. Translation: CASGLAGTDTQYF. This sequence joins TRBV27 and TRBJ2-3; 8 nucleotides line up with TRBD2. V gave up 8 bases and J gave up 1 base; unmatched junction bases: 2. CDR1 and CDR2 (germline): MNHEY, SMNVEV (reference sequence). This CDR3 is built from 13 residues.